The TCR beta chain under discussion was sequenced for a study of T cells after posttransplantation cyclophosphamide. Study-level points and caveats: Donor-recipient repertoire similarity was low at 1-2 months, rising over year one. Recipient CMV seropositivity and CMV reactivation strongly tracked TRB clonality. Tissue-infiltrating T cells from skin or gut overlapped little with blood T cells.

TCRdb's copy holds only in-frame clones and misses some; the assay was immunoSEQ multiplex PCR. Of around 16,000 clones detected, 94% appear once; the ten largest clones hold approximately 0.25%. Cells defined as naive were viable CD3+CD4+ or CD3+CD8+ and CCR7+CD45RA+CD45RO-CD95-CD27+CD28+. CDR3 length: 13 amino acids. Per germline, CDR1 MNHEY and CDR2 SVGAGI. Trimming at V came to 6 bases and at J to 9 bases, leaving 6 bases not matched to a gene. A note on this clone: The antigen is undetermined.

The chain has TRBV6-5 and TRBJ1-5; 9 nucleotides agree with TRBD1. Sequenced material: naive CD4+ T cells sorted from blood. This clonotype originated in a woman in her forties or fifties in good health and a related stem cell transplant donor. The CDR3 coding sequence is TGTGCCAGCAGCGACGACAGGGGGTTGCCCCAGCATTTT. It specifies CASSDDRGLPQHF.